This TCR beta chain originates from a study of CD8 T cells in Susac syndrome. CD8+ and CD4+ T cells from blood underwent TCR beta sequencing, which was carried out in a high-throughput format. Reverse transcription of 0.5 to 1 ug RNA was performed with random hexamers. It was immunoSEQ multiplex PCR that amplified TCR beta CDR3 across 54 Vbeta and 13 Jbeta. TCRdb independently ran MiXCR on the immunoSEQ multiplex PCR reads; one entry per CDR3 protein. The repertoire includes around 270,000 distinct CDR3 sequences, about 82% of them detected once, and 0.21% sits in the top ten. CDR3 length: 14 amino acids. Trimming shortened V by 2 bases and J by 2 bases, and 10 bases separated the two germline ends. The germline CDR1 and CDR2 sequences are LNHNV and YYDKDF (reference sequence).

The chain combines TRBV15 with TRBJ2-7; weak D call: TRBD1 (5 bases). The sequence was collected from a human donor with multiple sclerosis. The specimen sequenced was CD8+ T cells from PBMCs. CDR3 nucleotide sequence: TGTGCCACCAGCAGACCGGACATTACCTACGAGCAGTACTTC. This translates into CATSRPDITYEQYF.